This TCR beta chain was retrieved from a study of T cell repertoires in aging, cancer and after chemotherapy. Rearranged V-D-J TRB sequences were amplified with a mixed TRB-A/B primer pool. TCRdb itself ran the multiplex PCR reads through MiXCR, one entry per CDR3 protein. The repertoire consists of roughly 3,800 distinct CDR3 sequences, with around 30% occurring once and the leading ten covering 20%. Deletions cut 4 bases from V and 5 bases from J, with 11 bases between. The CDR3 runs to 13 residues. The germline CDR1 and CDR2 sequences are MNHEY and SVGEGT. TCR beta rearrangements were amplified from peripheral blood genomic DNA.

The TCR sequence derives from a human donor with a solid tumor. The sample taken for sequencing was blood. The chain links TRBV6-2 or TRBV6-3 to TRBJ2-5; D gene unclear. The CDR3 DNA follows: TGTGCCAGCAGTTCCACTACGGCGGAGACCCAGTACTTC. Translation: CASSSTTAETQYF.